These 27 T cell receptor beta chains were sequenced from one sample in a study of blood T cell repertoires in COVID-19. Repertoires were generated with immunoSEQ multiplex PCR, while TCRdb's copy carries only in-frame clones and drops some. The sample lists 130,000 to 150,000 clones; 70% to 90% were seen once. What was sequenced was peripheral blood. These receptors originate from a woman aged 40 to 50 with active or convalescent COVID-19.

CDR3 nucleotide sequence: TGTGCCAGCAGTCCCCGAGGGGGCCGCTACGAGCAGTACTTC. It encodes CASSPRGGRYEQYF. The V call is TRBV6-5, the J call TRBJ2-7; 7 bases agree with TRBD1. V lost 5 bases to trimming and J lost 3 bases; unmatched junction nucleotides: 7. The CDR3 covers 14 residues. The germline CDR1 and CDR2 sequences are MNHEY and SVGAGI.

The genes are TRBV19 and TRBJ1-2; 9 nucleotides agree with TRBD1. Germline values: CDR1 LNHDA, CDR2 SQIVND (reference sequence). The CDR3 length is 16 residues. V lost 5 bases and J lost 8; bases outside the gene matches: 15. The DNA for the CDR3 is TGTGCCAGTAGTCCATACTCCCGGGACAGGGTGCGGGGCTACACCTTC. Translated: CASSPYSRDRVRGYTF. The whole variable domain, filled in from reference TRBV19 and TRBJ1-2, reads DGGITQSPKYLFRKEGQNVTLSCEQNLNHDAMYWYRQDPGQGLRLIYYSQIVNDFQKGDIAEGYSVSREKKESFPLTVTSAQKNPTAFYLCASSPYSRDRVRGYTFGSGTRLTVV.

The chain couples TRBV28 to TRBJ1-1; a weak D match, TRBD1 (5 bases). The V gene's germline CDR1 is MDHEN and CDR2 SYDVKM. This CDR3 region has 12 residues. V was cut by 6 bases and J by 7 bases, with 12 bases left in between. The CDR3 DNA is TGTGCCAGCAGGATTACAGGTTATGAAGCTTTCTTT. Residues: CASRITGYEAFF.

This clone was picked up a small number of times. V gene TRBV7-8 combines with J gene TRBJ2-7, with D hard to call. The CDR3 runs to 11 residues. CDR1 is SGHVS and CDR2 is FQNEAQ in the germline V gene. The ends were cut back, 2 bases at V and 4 bases at J, with 3 bases in the middle. CDR3 residues: CASSLTYEQYF. The CDR3 nucleotides are TGTGCCAGCAGCTTAACATACGAGCAGTACTTC.

This clone appeared a few times. The V and J genes are TRBV28 and TRBJ2-3; a possible D gene is TRBD2 (7 bases). V lost 3 bases to trimming and J lost 4 bases, with 8 bases between them. The CDR3 is 13 residues long. The germline V gene has CDR1 MDHEN and CDR2 SYDVKM. In nucleotides, the CDR3 is TGTGCCAGCAGTTTGCGGGGGCCAGATACGCAGTATTTT. As protein: CASSLRGPDTQYF.

The CDR3 reads CAIGRGGNQPQHF. In DNA form, the CDR3 reads TGTGCCATCGGAAGGGGAGGAAATCAGCCCCAGCATTTT. The V gene is TRBV10-3, the J gene TRBJ1-5; D might be TRBD1 (5 bases). The CDR3 runs 13 residues. V lost 8 bases and J lost 4, with 12 bases in between. Germline CDR1 ENHRY, CDR2 SYGVKD.

The V call is TRBV28, the J call TRBJ1-3, with D possibly matching TRBD1 (5 bases). The germline V gene encodes CDR1 MDHEN and CDR2 SYDVKM. This CDR3 is 16 amino acids long. The V gene lost 5 bases and the J gene lost 0 bases, with 14 bases spanning the gap. The CDR3 DNA is TGTGCCAGCAGTCCCGGGGGGAACCCCTCTGGAAACACCATATATTTT. This translates into CASSPGGNPSGNTIYF.

This clone has only one observation. V usage is TRBV27 and J usage is TRBJ2-3; 8 bases line up with TRBD2. Trimming cost V 3 bases and J 3 bases; bases outside gene matches: 5. CDR3 length equals 15 residues. Germline lookup yields CDR1 MNHEY and CDR2 SMNVEV (reference sequence). This chain's CDR3 is CASSFSGEKTDTQYF. The CDR3 DNA is TGTGCCAGCAGTTTTAGCGGGGAAAAAACAGATACGCAGTATTTT.

This clone was picked up one time. The chain employs TRBV6-5 and TRBJ2-7; 10 positions match TRBD1. The CDR3 is 16 amino acids. V lost 2 bases, J lost 1 base, and 5 bases stayed unmatched. Looked up from germline, CDR1 is MNHEY and CDR2 is SVGAGI. CDR3: CASSYRGTGDSYEQYF. CDR3 nucleotide sequence: TGTGCCAGCAGTTACAGGGGGACAGGGGATTCCTACGAGCAGTACTTC.

This sequence joins TRBV7-2 and TRBJ2-5, with 9 positions matching TRBD2. With V trimmed by 1 base and J by 4 bases, 7 bases remained unmatched. Germline V gene lookup returns CDR1 SGHTA and CDR2 FQGNSA. This CDR3 is 16 amino acids long. Written as DNA, the CDR3 is TGTGCCAGCAGCTTAGTCGCTAGCGGGATGGGAGAGACCCAGTACTTC. Its protein is CASSLVASGMGETQYF.

This clone was detected only once. This chain uses TRBV28 with TRBJ2-7, with D perhaps TRBD2 (5 bases). Trimming took 3 bases from V and 2 from J, leaving 17 bases between them. The CDR3 totals 16 residues. Germline assignment: CDR1 MDHEN and CDR2 SYDVKM. CDR3 sequence reads: CASSFHRGRRPYEQYF. The CDR3, as DNA: TGTGCCAGCAGTTTCCACCGAGGGCGGCGGCCCTACGAGCAGTACTTC.

This clone was seen ten or more times. The V and J genes are TRBV7-2 and TRBJ1-5; D is unclear. CDR1 SGHTA and CDR2 FQGNSA come from the germline V gene. CDR3 length: 13 residues. Trimming left V 5 bases short and J 4 bases short, with 9 bases between. The CDR3 DNA reads TGTGCCAGCAGCCCGGCGGGGAATCAGCCCCAGCATTTT. Translation: CASSPAGNQPQHF.

V usage is TRBV25-1 and J usage is TRBJ1-2; D is possibly TRBD1 (5 bases). V lost 8 bases and J lost 5, with 12 bases in between. Germline V gene sequence: CDR1 MGHDK, CDR2 SYGVNS. This CDR3 has 12 amino acids. The CDR3 nucleotides are TGTGCCAGCTTCGACAGCGCATATGGCTACACCTTC. This sequence encodes CASFDSAYGYTF.

The chain is built from TRBV3-1 (or the pseudogene TRBV3-2) and TRBJ2-5; the D gene is possibly TRBD2 (5 bases). Per the germline V gene, CDR1 is LGHDT and CDR2 is YNNKEL (reference sequence). With 1 base removed from V and 6 bases from J, the gap between germline ends came to 9 bases. This CDR3 region has 13 residues. The CDR3 region has the DNA TGTGCCAGCAGCCAAGTTGGACTTCAGACCCAGTACTTC. Translated: CASSQVGLQTQYF.

This chain links TRBV9 with TRBJ1-5; D ambiguous. The germline V gene encodes CDR1 SGDLS and CDR2 YYNGEE. Deletions cut 4 bases from V and 3 bases from J, with 14 bases between. CDR3 length: 15 amino acids. The chain's CDR3 is CASSPGNRINQPQHF. In DNA, the CDR3 is TGTGCCAGCAGCCCGGGGAACAGAATCAATCAGCCCCAGCATTTT. The entire variable domain, with the rest obtained from reference TRBV9 and TRBJ1-5, is as follows: DSGVTQTPKHLITATGQRVTLRCSPRSGDLSVYWYQQSLDQGLQFLIQYYNGEERAKGNILERFSAQQFPDLHSELNLSSLELGDSALYFCASSPGNRINQPQHFGDGTRLSIL.

Only a few counts were recorded for this clone. The chain carries TRBV7-9 and TRBJ1-1; 7 positions match TRBD1. The V and J ends lost 5 bases and 6 bases, in that order; junction bases with no gene match: 3. The CDR3 is made up of 12 amino acids. Germline CDR1 SEHNR, CDR2 FQNEAQ (reference sequence). CDR3 residues: CASSPGQAEAFF. In nucleotides, the CDR3 is TGTGCCAGCAGCCCCGGACAGGCTGAAGCTTTCTTT.

This clone came up once. V gene TRBV5-4 combines with J gene TRBJ2-7; D is possibly TRBD2 (7 bases). Deletions cut 4 bases from V and 2 bases from J, with 19 bases between. CDR1 is SGHNT, CDR2 YYREEE, per germline (reference sequence). There are 16 residues in the CDR3. The CDR3, as DNA: TGTGCCAGCAGCCTGTCCTTCGGGGGGACACCCTACGAGCAGTACTTC. Amino acid sequence: CASSLSFGGTPYEQYF.

The rearrangement links TRBV28 to TRBJ2-3; the match to TRBD2 covers 7 bases. CDR1 is MDHEN, CDR2 SYDVKM, per germline. The CDR3 consists of 14 residues. With V trimmed by 7 bases and J by 0 bases, 4 bases remained unmatched. CDR3 sequence reads: CASKRDPSTDTQYF. CDR3 in DNA: TGTGCCAGCAAGCGGGACCCTAGCACAGATACGCAGTATTTT.

The chain carries TRBV5-1 and TRBJ2-3; TRBD1 agrees at 9 bases. V was pared by 2 bases and J by 8 bases, with 9 bases of the junction left unmatched. From germline, CDR1 is SGHRS and CDR2 YFSETQ. This CDR3 has 15 amino acids. The CDR3 DNA follows: TGCGCCAGCAGCTTAGGACAGGGGTTTGCAGTTACGCAGTATTTT. Its protein product is CASSLGQGFAVTQYF.

The chain uses TRBV7-6 and TRBJ2-7; the match to TRBD1 covers 10 bases. Germline-derived CDR1 and CDR2 are SGHVS and FNYEAQ. V lost 4 bases to trimming and J lost 5 bases; unmatched junction nucleotides: 5. The CDR3 covers 14 residues. The DNA of the CDR3 is TGTGCCAGCAGCTCGACAGGGGGCTTCCACGAGCAGTACTTC. Translation: CASSSTGGFHEQYF. The complete variable domain, with remaining parts taken from reference TRBV7-6 and TRBJ2-7, reads GAGVSQSPRYKVTKRGQDVALRCDPISGHVSLYWYRQALGQGPEFLTYFNYEAQQDKSGLPNDRFSAERPEGSISTLTIQRTEQRDSAMYRCASSSTGGFHEQYFGPGTRLTVT.

The chain uses TRBV30 and TRBJ1-1, with a tentative D call TRBD1 (5 bases). Germline CDR1 GTSNPN, CDR2 SVGIG (reference sequence). The CDR3 loop spans 14 amino acids. V gave up 7 bases and J gave up 0 bases, with 15 bases separating them. CDR3: CASLQGGVNTEAFF. CDR3 in DNA: TGTGCCTCCCTCCAGGGAGGGGTGAACACTGAAGCTTTCTTT. Using reference TRBV30 and TRBJ1-1 for the parts outside the CDR3, the full variable domain is SQTIHQWPATLVQPVGSPLSLECTVEGTSNPNLYWYRQAAGRGLQLLFYSVGIGQISSEVPQNLSASRPQDRQFILSSKKLLLSDSGFYLCASLQGGVNTEAFFGQGTRLTVV.

This clone was detected only once. The gene calls are TRBV5-6 and TRBJ1-1; 7 positions match TRBD1. The CDR3 has 15 amino acids. V lost 2 bases and J lost 5; bases outside the gene matches: 9. The germline gives CDR1 SGHDT, CDR2 YYEEEE. The CDR3 nucleotides are TGTGCCAGCAGCTTTTTGACAGGGAGAGAAACTGAAGCTTTCTTT. It translates to CASSFLTGRETEAFF.

The chain has TRBV5-4 and TRBJ1-2; TRBD1 agrees at 9 bases. The V segment lost 4 bases and the J segment 7 bases; nucleotides outside the gene matches: 8. Germline V CDR1 and CDR2: SGHNT, YYREEE (reference sequence). The CDR3 is made up of 14 amino acids. CDR3 region: CASSLRTQGAGYTF. Here the CDR3 DNA reads TGTGCCAGCAGCCTAAGAACACAGGGGGCTGGCTACACCTTC.

This rearrangement joins TRBV7-9 to TRBJ1-5, with TRBD1 matching over 8 bases. Trimming at V came to 5 bases and at J to 9 bases, leaving 12 bases not matched to a gene. The CDR3 is made up of 15 amino acids. Germline V CDR1 and CDR2: SEHNR, FQNEAQ (reference sequence). The CDR3 sequence: CASSPWTGNVGPQHF. CDR3 nucleotide sequence: TGTGCCAGCAGCCCGTGGACAGGGAACGTGGGGCCCCAGCATTTT.

The V gene is TRBV5-1, the J gene TRBJ2-3; D might be TRBD1 (6 bases). Trimming left V 3 bases short and J 0 bases short, with 11 bases between. The CDR3 extends over 15 amino acids. Germline CDR1 reads SGHRS; CDR2 reads YFSETQ. CDR3 amino acids: CASSWPGESTDTQYF. CDR3 nucleotides: TGCGCCAGCAGCTGGCCAGGGGAAAGCACAGATACGCAGTATTTT.

The DNA for the CDR3 is TGTGCCAGCTCGCCCACTACGGGACAGGGGGGAGGCTACACCTTC. Amino acids: CASSPTTGQGGGYTF. The chain links TRBV18 to TRBJ1-2, with TRBD1 matching 11 bases. Germline assignment: CDR1 KGHSH and CDR2 LQKENI. Losses at the gene ends were 6 bases for V and 8 bases for J; bases not matched to a gene: 11. The CDR3 extends over 15 amino acids.

V is TRBV9 and J is TRBJ2-5, with 13 bases identical to TRBD2. The V segment lost 0 bases and the J segment 1 base; nucleotides outside the gene matches: 9. Germline V gives CDR1 SGDLS, CDR2 YYNGEE. CDR3 size: 19 residues. CDR3 protein: CASSVVGTSGVTSQETQYF. As DNA, the CDR3 is TGTGCCAGCAGCGTAGTGGGGACTAGCGGGGTGACTTCCCAAGAGACCCAGTACTTC.